The TCR beta chain under discussion was sequenced for a study of blood T cell repertoires in COVID-19. TCRdb's table, derived via immunoSEQ multiplex PCR, lists solely in-frame clones and lacks some. The sample has about 200,000 clones, less than 85% seen once. CDR1 is ENHRY, CDR2 SYGVKD, per germline. The CDR3 extends over 14 amino acids. V gave up 2 bases and J gave up 6 bases; unmatched junction bases: 4. J is TRBJ1-2 and V is TRBV10-3, with 9 positions matching TRBD1. The specimen was peripheral blood. The origin of this receptor is a woman in her seventies with acute or convalescent COVID-19. CDR3 residues: CAISEGTGWHGYTF. The CDR3 DNA reads TGTGCCATCAGTGAGGGGACAGGGTGGCATGGCTACACCTTC.